The present entry profiles one T cell receptor (beta chain) with its context. What it binds is unknown. This sample also contains other DNA sequences that code for the same CDR3. The sorted conventional CD4+ T cells were CD25-low and CD127-high, with genomic DNA sequenced. The data were obtained in a study of regulatory and conventional T cells in RAG deficiency. About the research overall: Autoimmunity is frequent in combined immunodeficiency with hypomorphic RAG mutations.

TCRdb's copy holds only in-frame clones and misses some; the assay was immunoSEQ multiplex PCR. The sample yields 8,000 to 10,000 clones, around 96% seen once. Losses at the gene ends were 1 base for V and 5 bases for J; bases not matched to a gene: 2. The CDR3 consists of 14 residues. In germline, CDR1 is SGHTA, CDR2 FQGNSA. Study-wide results and limits: In Omenn syndrome, Treg and Tconv repertoires overlapped >80%. Other subsets showed around 9.4-fold reductions, but Treg unique TCR beta sequences fell approximately 90-fold in these patients. Shannon entropy was markedly lower and Simpson indices higher in RAG-deficient patients than control T-cell subsets.

The rearrangement uses TRBV7-2 and TRBJ2-5, with TRBD1 identical over 9 bases. The sequenced sample was CD4+ effector T cells sorted from blood. This clonotype was sampled from a human donor with RAG deficiency presenting as severe combined immunodeficiency. The chain's CDR3 is CASSLDRGRETQYF. In DNA, the CDR3 is TGTGCCAGCAGCTTAGACAGGGGGCGCGAGACCCAGTACTTC.